This T cell receptor beta chain was observed in a study of blood T cells in healthy people across ages. Study observations and caveats: More naive CD4+ cells and higher diversity marked long-lived donors relative to aged donors.

Those donating, healthy Caucasian individuals from Russia, were aged about 6 to 95. Samples each had at least 5 micrograms of total RNA extracted. V gave up 6 bases and J gave up 7 bases; unmatched junction bases: 6. Germline CDR1 and CDR2: SQVTM and ANQGSEA. CDR3 size: 13 residues. The authors ran a second PCR of about 6 to 11 cycles using a sample-barcoded 5' primer and a J-beta primer mix. Each cDNA molecule, via a template-switch adaptor with 12 random nucleotides, was tagged. One entry per CDR3 protein results from TCRdb running MiXCR on the 5' RACE reads. The sample has hundreds of thousands of distinct CDR3 sequences; around three fifths are singletons. This clonotype was recorded a few times. Its antigen remains unknown.

This receptor was obtained from a man between 35 and 55 years old in good health. The sample was blood. The genes are TRBV29-1 and TRBJ1-2; 12 bases match TRBD1. In nucleotides, the CDR3 is TGCAGCGTCCACGCGGGACAGGGGGCTGGCTACACCTTC. Amino acid sequence: CSVHAGQGAGYTF.